This T cell receptor beta chain was documented in a study of blood T cell repertoires in COVID-19. Study information: Acute and convalescent COVID-19 specimens originated in the United States, Italy and Spain. PBMCs, B-cell-depleted T cells, or T cells were the source of the cDNA or gDNA that made up the material.

V gave up 4 bases and J gave up 4 bases, with 10 bases separating them. Germline loops: CDR1 SGHNT, CDR2 YYREEE (reference sequence). The CDR3 length is 13 residues. The method was immunoSEQ multiplex PCR; TCRdb's version includes in-frame clones alone and lacks a portion of them. The data show around 60,000 clones, with approximately 77% seen just once and around 4.4% held by the top ten. One Seattle source followed patients from active infection through their disease course. V and J are TRBV5-4 and TRBJ2-3; tentative D call: TRBD1 (6 bases). The sample consisted of peripheral blood. This TCR was sampled from a woman aged 65 to 85 with COVID-19, enrolled during active disease. The CDR3 loop is CASSAQGPDTQYF. DNA of the CDR3: TGTGCCAGCAGCGCACAGGGACCAGATACGCAGTATTTT.